These 22 T cell receptor beta chains were sequenced from one sample in a study of T-cell memory formation after mild COVID-19. TCRdb recomputed calls from the 5' RACE reads with MiXCR, one row per CDR3 protein. The sample includes 400,000 to 450,000 distinct CDR3 sequences, more than 15% of them seen just once. Source material: PBMCs or a T cell subset sorted from them (not recorded which). The source of these receptors is a man aged 18-30 years who had mild COVID-19 (a few samples of this study predate the infection). Cell type and time point are not known.

This clonotype occurred a few times. The chain links TRBV12-3 or TRBV12-4 to TRBJ2-2; TRBD2 might be the D (6 bases). V lost 8 bases, J lost 7 bases, and 20 bases lay in between. The CDR3 consists of 15 residues. The CDR3 loop is CASLVGAVGSGELFF. Written as DNA, the CDR3 is TGTGCCAGCCTGGTCGGGGCGGTCGGGAGCGGGGAGCTGTTTTTT.

The V gene is TRBV7-9, the J gene TRBJ1-6, with 7 bases that match TRBD1. V lost 1 base, J lost 7 bases, and 4 bases stayed unmatched. Germline values: CDR1 SEHNR, CDR2 FQNEAQ (reference sequence). The CDR3 covers 15 residues. The CDR3 loop reads CASSLVGTENSPLHF. The CDR3 DNA sequence: TGTGCCAGCAGCTTAGTGGGGACAGAAAATTCACCCCTCCACTTT.

The chain recombines TRBV4-3 with TRBJ2-3; possibly TRBD1 or TRBD2 for D (6 bases each). The CDR3 is made up of 15 amino acids. Germline V CDR1 and CDR2: LGHNA, YSLEER. Trimming stripped 4 bases from V and 5 bases from J, with 16 bases between. The CDR3 DNA reads TGCGCCAGCAGCCGCTGGGGGGCCACCGGAGATACGCAGTATTTT. Translation gives CASSRWGATGDTQYF.

The chain recombines TRBV7-3 with TRBJ2-2; TRBD2 might be the D (6 bases). This CDR3 contains 14 residues. Germline CDR1 reads SGHTA; CDR2 reads FQGTGA. V shed 4 bases and J shed 5 bases, with 11 bases lying between them. In DNA form, the CDR3 reads TGTGCCAGCAGCTGGGGCGGAGGGACCGGGGAGCTGTTTTTT. This translates into CASSWGGGTGELFF. The whole variable domain, filled in from reference TRBV7-3 and TRBJ2-2, reads GAGVSQTPSNKVTEKGKYVELRCDPISGHTALYWYRQSLGQGPEFLIYFQGTGAADDSGLPNDRFFAVRPEGSVSTLKIQRTERGDSAVYLCASSWGGGTGELFFGEGSRLTVL.

A few counts support this clonotype. V is TRBV6-2 or TRBV6-3 and J is TRBJ2-1; D might be TRBD2 (7 bases). This CDR3 is built from 15 residues. Trimming left V 8 bases short and J 0 bases short, with 14 bases between. Germline loops: CDR1 MNHEY, CDR2 SVGEGT. The CDR3 reads CASGGGAYSYNEQFF. The CDR3 DNA is TGTGCCAGCGGGGGGGGCGCCTACTCCTACAATGAGCAGTTCTTC.

This clonotype was recorded many times. The chain uses TRBV7-9 and TRBJ2-3, with 8 bases fitting TRBD2. From germline, CDR1 is SEHNR and CDR2 FQNEAQ (reference sequence). The CDR3 runs 15 residues. The V and J ends lost 9 bases and 3 bases, in that order; junction bases with no gene match: 11. For the CDR3, the DNA is TGTGCCAGTTCACCCGGGACTAGAGGGACAGATACGCAGTATTTT. Its protein is CASSPGTRGTDTQYF.

This clonotype was detected ten times or more. The rearrangement joins TRBV12-3 or TRBV12-4 to TRBJ1-1; D unresolved. V lost 6 bases, J lost 2 bases, and 10 bases lay in between. The CDR3 is made up of 13 amino acids. CDR3 sequence: CASSSQVNTEAFF. In DNA, the CDR3 is TGTGCCAGCAGCTCCCAGGTCAACACTGAAGCTTTCTTT.

The genes are TRBV27 and TRBJ2-7, with D perhaps TRBD1 (6 bases). Germline CDR1 reads MNHEY; CDR2 reads SMNVEV (reference sequence). The CDR3 length is 14 residues. The V gene lost 1 base and the J gene lost 3 bases, with 10 bases spanning the gap. The CDR3 sequence: CASSLLGASYEQYF. As DNA, the CDR3 is TGTGCCAGCAGTTTATTGGGGGCAAGCTACGAGCAGTACTTC.

The chain joins TRBV24-1 to TRBJ2-5; D not certain. This CDR3 is built from 14 residues. Germline loops: CDR1 KGHDR, CDR2 SFDVKD. V lost 2 bases and J 1 base, leaving 7 bases between the germline ends. The CDR3 reads CATSDSGPQETQYF. CDR3 in DNA: TGTGCCACCAGTGATTCCGGGCCCCAAGAGACCCAGTACTTC.

This clonotype was observed a single time. This chain joins TRBV3-1 and TRBJ2-1; D is possibly TRBD1 (5 bases). The V end was cut by 2 bases, the J end by 7 bases, with 15 bases between. The CDR3 is 15 amino acids. Looked up from germline, CDR1 is LGHDT and CDR2 is YNNKEL (reference sequence). In DNA form, the CDR3 reads TGTGCCAGCAGCCAAATGCGTCAGGGTAGGAATGAGCAGTTCTTC. The encoded protein is CASSQMRQGRNEQFF.

This chain links TRBV7-8 with TRBJ2-7; maybe TRBD1 (6 bases). The CDR3 contains 13 residues. Germline loops: CDR1 SGHVS, CDR2 FQNEAQ. Between the trimmed V and J ends, which lost 5 bases and 6 bases, there was a span of 14 bases. The CDR3 is CASSQDTGSEQYV. CDR3 nucleotide sequence: TGTGCCAGCAGCCAGGACACAGGGAGCGAGCAGTACGTC.

This clonotype turned up a few times. This rearrangement joins TRBV27 to TRBJ1-5; TRBD1 agrees at 7 bases. Trimming at V came to 3 bases and at J to 6 bases, leaving 14 bases not matched to a gene. The CDR3 is 17 amino acids. Per germline, CDR1 MNHEY and CDR2 SMNVEV (reference sequence). CDR3 protein: CASSFISQGISGQPQHF. The CDR3 nucleotides are TGTGCCAGCAGTTTCATTTCACAGGGGATCTCAGGTCAGCCCCAGCATTTT.

This clonotype was seen a handful of times. The rearrangement uses TRBV5-1 and TRBJ2-7; no clear D gene. V dropped 5 bases and J dropped 3 bases, with 12 bases sitting between them. The CDR3 contains 13 residues. CDR1 is SGHRS and CDR2 is YFSETQ in the germline V gene. The CDR3 region is CASSSALDYEQYF. In nucleotides, the CDR3 is TGCGCCAGCAGTTCGGCCCTGGACTACGAGCAGTACTTC.

The chain recombines TRBV20-1 with TRBJ2-5; D unclear. Per germline, CDR1 DFQATT and CDR2 SNEGSKA (reference sequence). This CDR3 comprises 13 residues. The V end lost 3 bases, the J end lost 5 bases, and 13 bases lay between the germline ends. The CDR3 loop reads CSASWFSGETQYF. The CDR3 DNA follows: TGCAGTGCTAGCTGGTTCTCCGGGGAGACCCAGTACTTC.

The V call is TRBV5-1, the J call TRBJ1-4; D remains unclear. Trimming cost V 0 bases and J 7 bases, with 10 bases left between them. This CDR3 comprises 14 residues. CDR1 and CDR2 (germline): SGHRS, YFSETQ. As DNA, the CDR3 is TGCGCCAGCAGCTTGGACAGTACAAGTGAAAAACTGTTTTTT. Protein product: CASSLDSTSEKLFF.

In this sample, this clonotype turned up a few times. V gene TRBV15 combines with J gene TRBJ2-3, with D perhaps TRBD2 (5 bases). The CDR3 extends over 15 amino acids. The V gene lost 0 bases and the J gene lost 4 bases, with 11 bases spanning the gap. Per germline, CDR1 LNHNV and CDR2 YYDKDF (reference sequence). The DNA for the CDR3 is TGTGCCACCAGCAGAGATCGCGGGTTCGCAGATACGCAGTATTTT. Its translation is CATSRDRGFADTQYF.

The rearrangement links TRBV20-1 to TRBJ2-7, with a tentative D call TRBD2 (6 bases). The CDR3 consists of 14 residues. The germline V and J ends were trimmed by 1 base and 3 bases, with 13 bases remaining between them. The germline CDR1 and CDR2 sequences are DFQATT and SNEGSKA (reference sequence). The CDR3 coding sequence is TGCAGTGCTAGAGGGGGGGAAGTGGGCTACGAGCAGTACGTC. Amino acid sequence: CSARGGEVGYEQYV.

This clonotype was detected only a few times. This chain connects TRBV5-1 to TRBJ2-5; 9 nucleotides match TRBD2. CDR1 SGHRS and CDR2 YFSETQ come from the germline V gene. V lost 4 bases, J lost 1 base, and 2 bases stayed unmatched. The CDR3 is made up of 14 amino acids. CDR3 nucleotides: TGCGCCAGCAGCATAGCGGGGGCCCAAGAGACCCAGTACTTC. Its protein is CASSIAGAQETQYF.

This clonotype was recorded a few times. The J gene is TRBJ1-1, the V gene TRBV7-3; D unclear. V lost 2 bases, J lost 4 bases, and 8 bases lay in between. The CDR3 is 13 residues long. Germline CDR1 SGHTA, CDR2 FQGTGA. The chain's CDR3 is CASSLGWSTEAFF. DNA of the CDR3: TGTGCCAGCAGCTTAGGGTGGAGCACTGAAGCTTTCTTT.

The chain carries TRBV15 and TRBJ1-5, with a tentative D call TRBD1 (5 bases). CDR1 LNHNV and CDR2 YYDKDF come from the germline V gene (reference sequence). V lost 6 bases, J lost 5 bases, and 20 bases lay in between. The CDR3 is 16 amino acids. The CDR3 nucleotides read TGTGCCACCAGTAGACCGGCAGGGAATACAGATCAGCCCCAGCATTTT. Translation gives CATSRPAGNTDQPQHF.

The CDR3, as DNA: TGCGCCAGCAGCCGATCAGGACCGTTACAACTCCTCCACTTT. Amino acid sequence: CASSRSGPLQLLHF. The V gene is TRBV4-3, the J gene TRBJ1-6; no clear D gene. The germline V gene encodes CDR1 LGHNA and CDR2 YSLEER. The CDR3 runs 14 residues. V was trimmed by 4 bases and J by 15 bases, leaving 19 bases between them.

This sequence joins TRBV10-3 and TRBJ2-3; D is ambiguous. CDR3 size: 16 residues. Trimming took 7 bases from V and 2 from J, leaving 19 bases between them. CDR1 ENHRY and CDR2 SYGVKD come from the germline V gene. The CDR3 DNA sequence: TGTGCCATCACCGAACGAGGAGCCTGGGTCACAGATACGCAGTATTTT. Its protein is CAITERGAWVTDTQYF.